This entry lists 26 T cell receptor beta chains sequenced from one sample in a study of post-analysis software for immune sequencing data. Their antigens remain unidentified. Study-level findings and limits: A handful of TRBV segments, including TRBV5-6, TRBV5-1 and TRBV20-1, were more frequent in patients than controls.

Unique molecular identifiers were built into the TCR beta cDNA libraries. TCRdb reprocessed the PCR reads with MiXCR, giving one entry per CDR3 protein. Altogether approximately 630,000 distinct CDR3 sequences are present, roughly three fifths being singletons, with the ten largest covering approximately 11%. What was sequenced was blood. The receptors were gathered from a girl aged 2 to 9 with multiple sclerosis.

This chain links TRBV4-1 with TRBJ2-7, with D possibly TRBD2 on 6 matching bases. The germline gives CDR1 MGHRA, CDR2 YSYEKL. Trimming shortened V by 0 bases and J by 0 bases, and 12 bases separated the two germline ends. The CDR3 consists of 16 residues. The CDR3 loop is CASSQDNGGNSYEQYF. The CDR3 DNA is TGCGCCAGCAGCCAAGATAATGGCGGGAACTCCTACGAGCAGTACTTC.

The V and J genes are TRBV18 and TRBJ2-7; possible D gene TRBD2, 5 bases. From germline, CDR1 is KGHSH and CDR2 LQKENI. This CDR3 comprises 17 residues. Trimming took 3 bases from V and 0 from J, leaving 18 bases between them. Written as DNA, the CDR3 is TGTGCCAGCTCACCTAGAGAGGGTCCTTCGAGCTCCTACGAGCAGTACTTC. This encodes CASSPREGPSSSYEQYF.

There are a few counts of this clonotype. The V and J genes are TRBV6-6 and TRBJ1-4, with 8 bases aligning to TRBD1. In germline, CDR1 is MNHNY, CDR2 SVGAGI (reference sequence). The CDR3 is 12 amino acids. Germline trimming cut 5 bases from V and 8 bases from J; bases unmatched to any gene: 1. The CDR3 region is CASSHRGEKLFF. The DNA for the CDR3 is TGTGCCAGCAGTCACAGGGGGGAAAAACTGTTTTTT.

The rearrangement links TRBV11-2 to TRBJ2-7; D gene ambiguous. The CDR3 has 12 amino acids. Germline V gene lookup returns CDR1 SGHAT and CDR2 FQNNGV. Trimming shortened V by 3 bases and J by 7 bases, and 10 bases separated the two germline ends. The chain's CDR3 is CASSLPLGEQYF. CDR3 bases: TGTGCCAGCAGCTTGCCCTTAGGAGAGCAGTACTTC. Full variable domain (outside the CDR3, taken from reference TRBV11-2 and TRBJ2-7): EAGVAQSPRYKIIEKRQSVAFWCNPISGHATLYWYQQILGQGPKLLIQFQNNGVVDDSQLPKDRFSAERLKGVDSTLKIQPAKLEDSAVYLCASSLPLGEQYFGPGTRLTVT.

The J gene is TRBJ2-1, the V gene TRBV7-2; tentative D call: TRBD1 (6 bases). Trimming took off 2 bases at V and 3 bases at J, with 11 bases between the two ends. Germline loops: CDR1 SGHTA, CDR2 FQGNSA. The CDR3 is made up of 15 amino acids. This chain's CDR3 is CASSLLWTDYNEQFF. CDR3 DNA sequence: TGTGCCAGCAGCTTATTGTGGACAGACTACAATGAGCAGTTCTTC.

This clonotype has only a few counts. This rearrangement joins TRBV5-1 to TRBJ2-5; D ambiguous. V lost 0 bases and J lost 3, with 15 bases in between. The V gene's germline CDR1 is SGHRS and CDR2 YFSETQ. There are 16 residues in the CDR3. The CDR3: CASSLAALVRKETQYF. The CDR3 coding sequence is TGCGCCAGCAGCTTGGCCGCCCTAGTGCGTAAAGAGACCCAGTACTTC.

The gene calls are TRBV6-5 and TRBJ1-2, with 11 nucleotides matching TRBD1. Germline CDR1 is MNHEY and CDR2 is SVGAGI. The trim removed 3 bases at V and 3 bases at J, leaving 12 bases unmatched. The CDR3 covers 18 residues. This CDR3 reads CASSYSGTGGFDDYGYTF. DNA for the CDR3: TGTGCCAGCAGTTATTCCGGGACAGGGGGTTTTGACGACTATGGCTACACCTTC.

The chain uses TRBV25-1 and TRBJ1-5; 8 nucleotides align to TRBD1. Germline V gives CDR1 MGHDK, CDR2 SYGVNS. V gave up 6 bases and J gave up 0 bases; unmatched junction bases: 7. The CDR3 extends over 16 amino acids. CDR3 loop: CASSPRTGNSNQPQHF. CDR3 bases: TGTGCCAGCAGCCCCCGGACAGGGAATAGCAATCAGCCCCAGCATTTT.

This clonotype has only a few counts. This chain uses TRBV2 with TRBJ2-3; TRBD1 aligns across 8 bases. V lost 6 bases to trimming and J lost 4 bases; unmatched junction nucleotides: 9. The CDR3 has 15 amino acids. Germline assignment: CDR1 SNHLY and CDR2 FYNNEI. CDR3 nucleotide sequence: TGTGCCAGCAGGCAGGAGACAGGGGCCCCAGATACGCAGTATTTT. Protein product: CASRQETGAPDTQYF.

As concerns this clonotype: At one boundary the junction diverges from the germline segment, which might be a read error. The chain couples TRBV6-2 or TRBV6-3 to TRBJ2-1, with 16 bases lining up with TRBD2. This CDR3 contains 19 residues. Germline loops: CDR1 MNHEY, CDR2 SVGEGT. CDR3 loop: CASSHRPGLAGGSYNKQFF. DNA of the CDR3: TGTGCCAGCAGCCATAGACCGGGACTAGCGGGGGGGTCCTACAATAAGCAGTTCTTC.

The DNA of the CDR3 is TGTGCCAGCAGCTTGGACGGCGCCACGTGGGGAGTCGGAGATACGCAGTATTTT. Translating gives CASSLDGATWGVGDTQYF. The V and J genes are TRBV5-4 and TRBJ2-3; D might be TRBD2 (5 bases). The CDR3 runs 18 residues. CDR1 and CDR2 (germline): SGHNT, YYREEE (reference sequence). The V gene lost 0 bases and the J gene lost 5 bases, with 22 bases spanning the gap. Using reference TRBV5-4 and TRBJ2-3 for the parts outside the CDR3, the full variable domain is ETGVTQSPTHLIKTRGQQVTLRCSSQSGHNTVSWYQQALGQGPQFIFQYYREEENGRGNFPPRFSGLQFPNYSSELNVNALELDDSALYLCASSLDGATWGVGDTQYFGPGTRLTVL.

The V and J genes are TRBV12-3 or TRBV12-4 and TRBJ2-5; a weak D match, TRBD2 (7 bases). Deletions cut 6 bases from V and 2 bases from J, with 13 bases between. The length of the CDR3 is 14 residues. CDR3 sequence (DNA): TGTGCCAGCAGGCGGGGGCCACTGCAAGAGACCCAGTACTTC. It encodes CASRRGPLQETQYF.

This chain uses TRBV7-2 with TRBJ1-2, with no clear D. From germline, CDR1 is SGHTA and CDR2 FQGNSA. The CDR3 runs to 15 residues. Trimming cost V 3 bases and J 0 bases, with 11 bases left between them. The CDR3 bases are TGTGCCAGCAGCTTGGACGCTCAAGCTAACTATGGCTACACCTTC. Translation gives CASSLDAQANYGYTF.

V is TRBV20-1 and J is TRBJ2-7; TRBD1 agrees at 9 bases. In germline, CDR1 is DFQATT, CDR2 SNEGSKA (reference sequence). Trimming removed 0 bases from V and 2 bases from J; junction bases left unmatched: 5. The CDR3 spans 15 residues. CDR3 DNA: TGCAGTGCTAGAGAAGGGACAGGGAGGACCTACGAGCAGTACTTC. Translation: CSAREGTGRTYEQYF.

CDR3: CASSPQREGCNEQFF. The CDR3 bases are TGTGCCAGCAGCCCCCAGCGGGAGGGCTGCAATGAGCAGTTCTTC. The V and J genes are TRBV5-5 and TRBJ2-1; 10 bases are a match to TRBD2. This CDR3 region has 15 residues. Germline loops: CDR1 SGHKS, CDR2 YYEKEE (reference sequence). With 4 bases clipped from V and 6 bases from J, the junction kept 7 bases outside the gene matches.

This clonotype has only a few counts. This chain links TRBV7-2 with TRBJ1-2, with 8 bases aligning to TRBD1. V lost 0 bases and J lost 9; bases outside the gene matches: 6. The germline V gene encodes CDR1 SGHTA and CDR2 FQGNSA. The CDR3 has 14 amino acids. In DNA, the CDR3 is TGTGCCAGCAGCTTAGCTACGGACAGGGTCCGCTACACCTTC. It yields the protein CASSLATDRVRYTF. Variable domain in full (rest from reference TRBV7-2 and TRBJ1-2): GAGVSQSPSNKVTEKGKDVELRCDPISGHTALYWYRQSLGQGLEFLIYFQGNSAPDKSGLPSDRFSAERTGGSVSTLTIQRTQQEDSAVYLCASSLATDRVRYTFGSGTRLTVV.

This clonotype was counted ten times or more. The CDR3 DNA follows: TGTGCCAGCAGCCAAGGGGGACTAGCGGTATACAATGAGCAGTTCTTC. It encodes CASSQGGLAVYNEQFF. The rearrangement links TRBV4-2 to TRBJ2-1; the match to TRBD2 covers 11 bases. This CDR3 comprises 16 residues. With V trimmed by 1 base and J by 4 bases, 3 bases remained unmatched. CDR1 and CDR2 (germline): LGHNA, YNFKEQ.

In this sample, this clonotype turned up a few times. The V and J genes are TRBV12-3 or TRBV12-4 and TRBJ2-7; 11 bases match TRBD1. J lost 3 bases, V lost 6 bases, and 10 bases had no gene match. The CDR3 length is 16 residues. The CDR3 reads CASSQRDRGDVYEQYF. The CDR3 region has the DNA TGTGCCAGCAGCCAGAGGGACAGGGGGGACGTCTACGAGCAGTACTTC.

V and J are TRBV27 and TRBJ2-7; D is unresolved. CDR1 MNHEY and CDR2 SMNVEV come from the germline V gene (reference sequence). The CDR3 has 13 residues. V gave up 3 bases and J gave up 2 bases, with 8 bases separating them. The CDR3 nucleotides are TGTGCCAGCAGTTTTGTGCCGACCTACGAGCAGTACTTC. Amino acids: CASSFVPTYEQYF.

This clonotype was detected only a few times. This rearrangement joins TRBV9 to TRBJ1-2; no definite D call. The CDR3 totals 16 residues. Per germline, CDR1 SGDLS and CDR2 YYNGEE. The V and J ends lost 0 bases and 4 bases respectively, with 16 bases between them. The CDR3 is CASSVASGRGLYGYTF. The DNA for the CDR3 is TGTGCCAGCAGCGTAGCATCCGGACGTGGACTCTATGGCTACACCTTC.

The chain couples TRBV29-1 to TRBJ2-1; the D gene is possibly TRBD1 (5 bases). CDR3 size: 13 residues. The germline CDR1 and CDR2 sequences are SQVTM and ANQGSEA. Trimming pared 1 base from V and 5 bases from J, leaving 9 bases between. DNA for the CDR3: TGCAGCGTTGAAGGGTCAGGGAACAATGAGCAGTTCTTC. This gives the protein CSVEGSGNNEQFF.

This clonotype appeared a few times. V gene TRBV6-5 combines with J gene TRBJ2-1; 9 bases agree with TRBD1. CDR1 is MNHEY, CDR2 SVGAGI, per germline. With 5 bases clipped from V and 3 bases from J, the junction kept 5 bases outside the gene matches. CDR3 length: 15 amino acids. CDR3 nucleotide sequence: TGTGCCAGCAGTAAGGGACAGGGAGGCTACAATGAGCAGTTCTTC. This translates into CASSKGQGGYNEQFF.

Of note for this clonotype: The CDR3 does not end in the conserved phenylalanine or tryptophan, so this is likely a read error. The rearrangement uses TRBV7-2 and TRBJ2-3; D is possibly TRBD2 (6 bases). This CDR3 is 17 amino acids long. Germline assignment: CDR1 SGHTA and CDR2 FQGNSA. V lost 1 base to trimming and J lost 3 bases, with 17 bases between them. CDR3 residues: CASSLVGGYLSTDTQYL. DNA of the CDR3: TGTGCCAGCAGCTTAGTGGGGGGTTATCTATCGACAGATACGCAGTATTTG.

The chain has TRBV5-1 and TRBJ2-1; the match to TRBD2 covers 11 bases. V lost 4 bases to trimming and J lost 7 bases; unmatched junction nucleotides: 13. The CDR3 is 17 amino acids. Germline loops: CDR1 SGHRS, CDR2 YFSETQ. The CDR3 DNA reads TGCGCCAGCAGCCTGAGCCCACTAGCGGGAGTAGGTAATGAGCAGTTCTTC. It is translated as CASSLSPLAGVGNEQFF.

V usage is TRBV12-3 or TRBV12-4 and J usage is TRBJ2-3; TRBD2 is a possible D gene (6 bases). Trimming removed 2 bases from V and 1 base from J, with 13 bases in between. The CDR3 loop spans 16 amino acids. CDR3 region: CASSLLVGRRTDTQYF. The CDR3 DNA reads as TGTGCCAGCAGTTTATTGGTGGGGAGGCGCACAGATACGCAGTATTTT.

The rearrangement links TRBV6-6 to TRBJ2-7; 8 bases are a match to TRBD1. The germline gives CDR1 MNHNY, CDR2 SVGAGI (reference sequence). The CDR3 extends over 13 amino acids. Losses at the gene ends were 11 bases for V and 3 bases for J; bases not matched to a gene: 9. This CDR3 is CASAGGGYYEQYF. For the CDR3, the DNA is TGTGCCTCGGCAGGGGGCGGATACTACGAGCAGTACTTC.